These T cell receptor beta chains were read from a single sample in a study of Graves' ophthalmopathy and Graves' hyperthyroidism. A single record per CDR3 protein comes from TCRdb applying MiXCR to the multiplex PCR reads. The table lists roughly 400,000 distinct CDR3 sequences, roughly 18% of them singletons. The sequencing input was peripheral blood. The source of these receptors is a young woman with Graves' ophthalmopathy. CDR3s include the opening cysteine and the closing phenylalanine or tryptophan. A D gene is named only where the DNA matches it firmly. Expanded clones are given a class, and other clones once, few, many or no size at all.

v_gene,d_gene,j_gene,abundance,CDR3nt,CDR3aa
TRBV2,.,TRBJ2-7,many,TGTGCCAGCAGTGATCGACTAGGATACGAGCAGTACTTC,CASSDRLGYEQYF
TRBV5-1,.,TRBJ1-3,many,TGCGCCAGCAGCTTGGATACAGGGCGTGAGTGGAGAAACACCATATATTTT,CASSLDTGREWRNTIYF
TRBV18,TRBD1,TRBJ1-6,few,TGTGCCAGCTCAAGACAGGGGGCTGGATCACCCCTCCACTTT,CASSRQGAGSPLHF
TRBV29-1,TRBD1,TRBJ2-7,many,TGCAGCGTTCATACACAGGACAGGGGAGGTTCCTACGAGCAGTACTTC,CSVHTQDRGGSYEQYF
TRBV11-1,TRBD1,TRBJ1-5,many,TGTGCCAGCAGCGCGGGACAGGGGGATAGCAATCAGCCCCAGCATTTT,CASSAGQGDSNQPQHF
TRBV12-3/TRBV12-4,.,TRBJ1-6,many,TGTGCCAGCAGCCCTACGGGGGGTGAGTCACCCCTCCACTTT,CASSPTGGESPLHF
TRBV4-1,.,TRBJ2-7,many,TGCGCCAGCAGCCAAGCAGCCTCCCGGGAGCAGTACTTC,CASSQAASREQYF
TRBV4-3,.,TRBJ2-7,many,TGCGCCAGCAGCCAAGCTTACGGCTCCTACGAGCAGTACTTC,CASSQAYGSYEQYF
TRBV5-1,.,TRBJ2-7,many,TGCGCCAGCTCGCTAGAGGGCCCCTCTTCGTGGGCGCAGTACTTC,CASSLEGPSSWAQYF
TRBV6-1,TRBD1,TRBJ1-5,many,TGTGCCAGCAGTGGCACAAACAGGGGATCCAATCAGCCCCAGCATTTT,CASSGTNRGSNQPQHF
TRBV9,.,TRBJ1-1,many,TGTGCCAGCAGCGTAGGTCCTCCTTCGGACACTGAAGCTTTCTTT,CASSVGPPSDTEAFF
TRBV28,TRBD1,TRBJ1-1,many,TGTGCCAGCGTGCATAGGGGGCGGTTGACTGAAGCTTTCTTT,CASVHRGRLTEAFF
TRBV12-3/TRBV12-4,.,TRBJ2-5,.,TGTGCCAGCAGTTTAGCGCCCGGGACGGCGGAAGAGACCCAGTACTTC,CASSLAPGTAEETQYF
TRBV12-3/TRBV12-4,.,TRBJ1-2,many,TGTGCCAGCAGGGGGGACGGTCTTAACTATGGCTACACCTTC,CASRGDGLNYGYTF
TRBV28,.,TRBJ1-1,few,TGTGCCAGCGTAGAGCAGGGCGCGAGCAGCACTGAAGCTTTCTTT,CASVEQGASSTEAFF
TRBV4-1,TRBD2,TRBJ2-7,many,TGCGCCAGCAGCCAAGGGGCTAGCGGGAGGCCCTACGAGCAGTACTTC,CASSQGASGRPYEQYF
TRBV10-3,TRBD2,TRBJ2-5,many,TGTGCCATCAGTGATGGGACTAGCGGGGGGGAAGAGACCCAGTACTTC,CAISDGTSGGEETQYF
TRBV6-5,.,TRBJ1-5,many,TGTGCCAGCAGGCGGGATAGCAATCAGCCCCAGCATTTT,CASRRDSNQPQHF
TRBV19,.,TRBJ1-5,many,TGTGCCAGTAGTATGGGGTGGAATCAGCCCCAGCATTTT,CASSMGWNQPQHF
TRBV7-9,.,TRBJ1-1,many,TGTGCCAGCAGCCTTCTGATGGGTGCGGCTCACACTGAAGCTTTCTTT,CASSLLMGAAHTEAFF
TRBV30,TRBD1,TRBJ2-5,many,TGTGCCTGGACCATTAGGGGGCGGCGGGAGACCCAGTACTTC,CAWTIRGRRETQYF
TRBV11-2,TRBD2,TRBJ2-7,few,TGTGCCAGCAGCATAGAGGGACTAGCCAAATACGAGCAGTACTTC,CASSIEGLAKYEQYF
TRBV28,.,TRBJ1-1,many,TGTGCCAGCAGTCAGACAGCGAACACTGAAGCTTTCTTT,CASSQTANTEAFF
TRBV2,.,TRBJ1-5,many,TGTGCCAGCAGTGAAGAGGCCGACGCTAATCAGCCCCAGCATTTT,CASSEEADANQPQHF
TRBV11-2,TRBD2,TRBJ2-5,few,TGTGCCAGCAGACGGGGGACTAGCGGGGGGTCCTTCCAAGAGACCCAGTACTTC,CASRRGTSGGSFQETQYF
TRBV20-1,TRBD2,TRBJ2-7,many,TGCAGTGCTACTGGACTAGCGGGAGGCGATGAGCAGTACTTC,CSATGLAGGDEQYF
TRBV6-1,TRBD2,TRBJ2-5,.,TGTGCCAGCAGTACCTCTGGCGGGGGGGCCCTTTATACGACCCAGTACTTC,CASSTSGGGALYTTQYF
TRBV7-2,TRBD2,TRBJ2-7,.,TGTGCCAGCAGCTTTAGGAGCGGGGGTATCTACGAGCAGTACTTC,CASSFRSGGIYEQYF
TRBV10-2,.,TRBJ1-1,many,TGCGCCAGCAGAGACGGATCAGTTGAAGCTTTCTTT,CASRDGSVEAFF
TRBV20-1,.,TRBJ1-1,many,TGCAGTGCTAGAGAGAACGCCGGCGGATGGCGCGGAGCTTTCTTT,CSARENAGGWRGAFF
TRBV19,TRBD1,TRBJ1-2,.,TGTGCCGGCAGGGGGAGTGACTATGGCTACACCTTC,CAGRGSDYGYTF
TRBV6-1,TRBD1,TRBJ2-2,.,TGTGCCAGCAGACCCGGGACAGGTGGATCAGGGGAGCTGTTTTTT,CASRPGTGGSGELFF
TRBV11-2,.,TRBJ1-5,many,TGTGCCAGCAGCTCCCCCCAACAGCCCCAGCATTTT,CASSSPQQPQHF
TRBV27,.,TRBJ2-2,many,TGTGCCAGCAGGCGCGAGGAGTACGCCGGGGAGCTGTTTTTT,CASRREEYAGELFF
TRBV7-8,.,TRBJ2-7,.,TGTGCCAGCAGCTCAGCTCCGGGACGTCTGTACGAGCAGTACTTC,CASSSAPGRLYEQYF